This T cell receptor (beta chain) was sequenced for a study of blood T cell repertoires in COVID-19. Whole-study context: Donors in the United States, Italy and Spain gave samples during acute or convalescent COVID-19. PBMCs, B-cell-depleted T cells, or T cells were the source of the cDNA or gDNA that made up the material.

The CDR3 runs 14 residues. Germline V lookup: CDR1 SGDLS, CDR2 YYNGEE. Between the trimmed V and J ends, which lost 0 bases and 5 bases, there was a span of 11 bases. How the authors handled the data: From reference gene primer amplification, estimates of nucleated cell counts were derived. Data came from immunoSEQ multiplex PCR; TCRdb stores just in-frame clones and leaves some out. V and J calls and clone size are those listed in that table; D and trimming were worked out from the DNA. The profile shows 100,000 to 150,000 clones, over 80% of them singletons. The chain has TRBV9 and TRBJ1-1; D may be TRBD1 (5 bases). The specimen was peripheral blood. The receptor was isolated from a man between 40 and 49 years old with active or convalescent COVID-19. The CDR3 DNA reads TGTGCCAGCAGCGTAGCGGGGGGTCGGACTGAAGCTTTCTTT. It translates to CASSVAGGRTEAFF.